The clone carrying this T cell receptor (beta chain) was counted ten times or more. The sample comes from a study of blood T cell repertoires in COVID-19. Study background: Nucleic acid was either cDNA or gDNA, and it came from T cells, B-cell-depleted T cells, or PBMCs.

Germline CDR1 LGHNA, CDR2 YNFKEQ. The CDR3 has 17 amino acids. The V segment lost 4 bases and the J segment 6 bases; nucleotides outside the gene matches: 15. Sequencing used immunoSEQ multiplex PCR; TCRdb keeps in-frame clones, though not all of them. The sample records roughly 150,000 clones, about 88% being singletons. The sequencing sample was made of peripheral blood. The chain combines TRBV4-2 with TRBJ1-1, with 9 bases aligning to TRBD1. The TCR was taken from a woman aged 80 or older with COVID-19, enrolled during active disease. The CDR3 loop is CASSRDQTGGGYAEAFF. The DNA of the CDR3 is TGTGCCAGCAGCCGAGACCAGACAGGGGGGGGATACGCTGAAGCTTTCTTT.